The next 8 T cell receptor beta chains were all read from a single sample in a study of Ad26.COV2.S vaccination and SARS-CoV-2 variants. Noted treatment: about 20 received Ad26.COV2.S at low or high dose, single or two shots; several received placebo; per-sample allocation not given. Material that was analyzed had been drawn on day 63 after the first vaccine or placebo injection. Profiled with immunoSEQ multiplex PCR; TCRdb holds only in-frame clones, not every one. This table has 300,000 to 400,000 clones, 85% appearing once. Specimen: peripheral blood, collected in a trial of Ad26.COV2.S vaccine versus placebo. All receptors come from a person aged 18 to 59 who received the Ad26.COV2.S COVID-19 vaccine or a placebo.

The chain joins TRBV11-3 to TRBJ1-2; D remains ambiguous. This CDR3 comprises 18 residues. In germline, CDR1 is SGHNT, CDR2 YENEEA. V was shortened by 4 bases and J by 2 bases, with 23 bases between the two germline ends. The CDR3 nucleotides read TGTGCCAGCAGCTATCCGGATCCCAGAGGAACAAGAAACTATGGCTACACCTTC. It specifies CASSYPDPRGTRNYGYTF.

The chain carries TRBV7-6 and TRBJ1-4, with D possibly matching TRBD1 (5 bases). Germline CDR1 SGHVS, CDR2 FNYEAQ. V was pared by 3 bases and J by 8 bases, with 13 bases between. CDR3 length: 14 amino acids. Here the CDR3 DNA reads TGTGCCAGCAGCTTCAACGCAGGGAACGAAAAACTGTTTTTT. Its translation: CASSFNAGNEKLFF.

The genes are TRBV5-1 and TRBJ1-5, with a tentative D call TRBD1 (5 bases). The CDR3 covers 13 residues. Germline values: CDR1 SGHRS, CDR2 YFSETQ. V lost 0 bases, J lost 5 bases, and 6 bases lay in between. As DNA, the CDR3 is TGCGCCAGCAGCTTGGAGGGGCATCAGCCCCAGCATTTT. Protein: CASSLEGHQPQHF.

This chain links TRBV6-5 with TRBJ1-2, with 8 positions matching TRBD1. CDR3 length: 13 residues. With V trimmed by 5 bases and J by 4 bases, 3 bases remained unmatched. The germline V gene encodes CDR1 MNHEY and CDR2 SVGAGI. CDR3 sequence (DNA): TGTGCCAGCAGTAAGACAGGGGCCTATGGCTACACCTTC. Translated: CASSKTGAYGYTF.

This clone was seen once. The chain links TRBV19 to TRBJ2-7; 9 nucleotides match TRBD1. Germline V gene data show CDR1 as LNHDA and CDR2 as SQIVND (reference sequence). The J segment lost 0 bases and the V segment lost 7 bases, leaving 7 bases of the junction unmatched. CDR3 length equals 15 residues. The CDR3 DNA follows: TGTGCCAGTATGGGTAAGGGACAGGGCTCCTACGAGCAGTACTTC. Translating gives CASMGKGQGSYEQYF.

CDR3 nucleotides: TGTGCCAGCAGTTCGGGGGCGGAGGTATATAATGAAAAACTGTTTTTT. Translated: CASSSGAEVYNEKLFF. The V call is TRBV28, the J call TRBJ1-4; tentative D call: TRBD1 (6 bases). The V end lost 4 bases, the J end lost 4 bases, and 16 bases lay between the germline ends. CDR1 MDHEN and CDR2 SYDVKM come from the germline V gene. CDR3 length equals 16 residues.

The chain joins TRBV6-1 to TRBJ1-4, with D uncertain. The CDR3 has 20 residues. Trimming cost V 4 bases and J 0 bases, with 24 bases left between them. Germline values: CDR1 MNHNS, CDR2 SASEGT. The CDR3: CASSGLYSGNTITTNEKLFF. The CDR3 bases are TGTGCCAGCAGTGGCCTCTACTCAGGAAATACTATCACAACTAATGAAAAACTGTTTTTT.

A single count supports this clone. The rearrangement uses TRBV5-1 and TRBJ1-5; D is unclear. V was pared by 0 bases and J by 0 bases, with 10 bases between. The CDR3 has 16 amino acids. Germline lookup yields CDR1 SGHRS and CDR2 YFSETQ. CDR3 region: CASSLEGPYSNQPQHF. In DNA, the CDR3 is TGCGCCAGCAGCTTGGAAGGCCCTTATAGCAATCAGCCCCAGCATTTT.